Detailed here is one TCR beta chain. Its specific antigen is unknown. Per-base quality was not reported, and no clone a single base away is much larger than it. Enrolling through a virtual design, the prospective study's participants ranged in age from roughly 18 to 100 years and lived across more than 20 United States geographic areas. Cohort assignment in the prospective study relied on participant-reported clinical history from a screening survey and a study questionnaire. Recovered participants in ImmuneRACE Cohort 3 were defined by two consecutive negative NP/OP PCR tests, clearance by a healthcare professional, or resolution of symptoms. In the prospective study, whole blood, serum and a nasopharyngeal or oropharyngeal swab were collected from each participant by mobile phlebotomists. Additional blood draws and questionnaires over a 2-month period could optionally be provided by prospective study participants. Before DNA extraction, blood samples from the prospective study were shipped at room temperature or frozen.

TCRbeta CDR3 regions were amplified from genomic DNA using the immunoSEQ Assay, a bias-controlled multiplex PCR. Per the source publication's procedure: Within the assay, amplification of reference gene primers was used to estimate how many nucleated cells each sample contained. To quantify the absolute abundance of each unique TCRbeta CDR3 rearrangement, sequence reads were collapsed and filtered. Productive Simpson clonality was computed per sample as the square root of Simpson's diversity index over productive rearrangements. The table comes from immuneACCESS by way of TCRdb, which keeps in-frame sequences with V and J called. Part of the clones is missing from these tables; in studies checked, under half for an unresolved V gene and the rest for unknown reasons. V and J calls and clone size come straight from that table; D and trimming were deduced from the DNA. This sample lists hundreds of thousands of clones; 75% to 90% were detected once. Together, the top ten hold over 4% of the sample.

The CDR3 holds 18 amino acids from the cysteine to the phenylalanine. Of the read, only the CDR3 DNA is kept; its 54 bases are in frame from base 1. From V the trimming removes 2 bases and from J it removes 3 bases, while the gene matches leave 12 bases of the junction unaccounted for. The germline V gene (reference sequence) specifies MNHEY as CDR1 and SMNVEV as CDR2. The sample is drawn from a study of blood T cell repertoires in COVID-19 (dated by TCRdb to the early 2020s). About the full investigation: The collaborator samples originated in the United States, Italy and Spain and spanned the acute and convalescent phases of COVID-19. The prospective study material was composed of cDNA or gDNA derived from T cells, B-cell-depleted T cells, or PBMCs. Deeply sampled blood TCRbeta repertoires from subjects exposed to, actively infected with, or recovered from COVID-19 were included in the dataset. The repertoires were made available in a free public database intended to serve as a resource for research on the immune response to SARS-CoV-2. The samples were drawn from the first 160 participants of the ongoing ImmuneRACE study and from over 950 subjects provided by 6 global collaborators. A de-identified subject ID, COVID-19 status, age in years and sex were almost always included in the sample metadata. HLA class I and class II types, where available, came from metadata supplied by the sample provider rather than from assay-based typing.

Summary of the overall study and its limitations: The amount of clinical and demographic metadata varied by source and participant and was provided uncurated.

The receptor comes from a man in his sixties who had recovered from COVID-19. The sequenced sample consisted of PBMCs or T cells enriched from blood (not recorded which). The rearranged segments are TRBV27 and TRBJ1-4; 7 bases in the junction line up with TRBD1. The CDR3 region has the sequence CASSLRGIPRGANEKLFF. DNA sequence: TGTGCCAGCAGTTTACGGGGAATCCCCAGGGGGGCTAATGAAAAACTGTTTTTT.